Listed here are 19 T cell receptor beta chains from one sample, sequenced in a study of CD8 T cells in ankylosing spondylitis. TCRdb re-called the 5' RACE reads through MiXCR, storing one row per CDR3 protein. The sample carries 130,000 to 150,000 distinct CDR3 sequences, approximately 8.4% recorded once. Sequences were obtained from synovial fluid, either unsorted or a sorted T cell fraction (not recorded which). These receptors were taken from a male donor with ankylosing spondylitis.

This clonotype has just a few counts. V gene TRBV11-1 combines with J gene TRBJ1-1; unclear D gene. The CDR3 totals 19 residues. Trimming removed 3 bases from V and 0 bases from J, with 23 bases in between. In germline, CDR1 is SGHAT, CDR2 FQDESV (reference sequence). The CDR3 spells CASSLVHVLGNPMNTEAFF. CDR3 DNA: TGTGCCAGCAGCTTGGTACACGTTCTCGGCAACCCCATGAACACTGAAGCTTTCTTT.

V and J are TRBV6-4 and TRBJ2-7; TRBD1 agrees at 8 bases. Per the germline V gene, CDR1 is MRHNA and CDR2 is SNTAGT. The CDR3 totals 13 residues. After removal of 6 bases from V and 5 bases from J, the junction contained 6 bases not matched to a gene. CDR3 loop: CASRDIQGDEQYF. The CDR3 coding sequence is TGTGCCAGCAGGGATATACAGGGGGACGAGCAGTACTTC.

There are a few counts of this clonotype. The V gene is TRBV6-1, the J gene TRBJ1-5; 7 bases match TRBD1. V dropped 3 bases and J dropped 7; count of bases not matched to a gene: 12. The CDR3 totals 16 residues. Per the germline V gene, CDR1 is MNHNS and CDR2 is SASEGT. CDR3 region: CASSDRGKGAGQPQHF. CDR3 DNA sequence: TGTGCCAGCAGTGATAGGGGGAAGGGGGCCGGACAGCCCCAGCATTTT.

Of note for this clonotype: It may be a read error: a sequence one base away is much more abundant. Here the CDR3 omits its conserved ending phenylalanine or tryptophan, so a read error is the likely source. The V and J genes are TRBV20-1 and TRBJ1-1; TRBD1 matches at 10 bases. This CDR3 comprises 14 residues. Germline-derived CDR1 and CDR2 are DFQATT and SNEGSKA (reference sequence). The trim removed 5 bases at V and 4 bases at J, leaving 7 bases unmatched. CDR3 DNA: TGCAGTGCTGCCCACCGGACAGGGGGCACTGAAGCTTTCCTT. Protein: CSAAHRTGGTEAFL.

This clonotype showed up many times. The chain has TRBV28 and TRBJ2-5, with D possibly being TRBD2 (6 bases). CDR1 is MDHEN and CDR2 is SYDVKM in the germline V gene. V was pared by 5 bases and J by 0 bases, with 13 bases between. CDR3 length: 15 amino acids. The CDR3 DNA reads as TGTGCCAGCAGTGCGGGACGGGCGTACCAAGAGACCCAGTACTTC. Its protein is CASSAGRAYQETQYF.

The chain couples TRBV11-2 to TRBJ1-5, with 8 bases matching TRBD1. Germline values: CDR1 SGHAT, CDR2 FQNNGV. After removal of 5 bases from V and 3 bases from J, the junction contained 9 bases not matched to a gene. This CDR3 has 16 residues. CDR3 DNA: TGTGCCAGCAGCATACAGGGGGGGTCTTCCAATCAGCCCCAGCATTTT. Residues: CASSIQGGSSNQPQHF.

About this clonotype itself: A much larger clone lies a single base off, so this may be a read error. The chain links TRBV9 to TRBJ2-3; 7 bases map to TRBD2. V was pared by 4 bases and J by 4 bases, with 3 bases of the junction left unmatched. Looked up from germline, CDR1 is SGDLS and CDR2 is YYNGEE. There are 13 residues in the CDR3. In DNA, the CDR3 is TGTGCCAGCAGCTTTGCGGGGGCAGATACGCAGTATTTT. This sequence encodes CASSFAGADTQYF.

This clonotype has ten or more counts. The chain employs TRBV5-6 and TRBJ2-5; 7 bases are a match to TRBD1. The CDR3 loop spans 14 amino acids. The V gene end was trimmed by 3 bases and the J gene end by 1 base; junction bases not matched to a gene: 3. The germline gives CDR1 SGHDT, CDR2 YYEEEE. The CDR3: CASSSQGSQETQYF. CDR3 DNA sequence: TGTGCCAGCAGCTCACAGGGGTCCCAAGAGACCCAGTACTTC.

This clonotype showed up just a few times. The rearrangement links TRBV6-2 or TRBV6-3 to TRBJ2-2; D remains unclear. Germline V gives CDR1 MNHEY, CDR2 SVGEGT. CDR3 length: 14 amino acids. V was clipped by 8 bases and J by 4 bases, with 14 bases between them. CDR3 nucleotide sequence: TGTGCCAGCCTCCGAGGCAGGACCACCGGGGAGCTGTTTTTT. It translates to CASLRGRTTGELFF.

This clonotype showed up just once. The chain links TRBV5-1 to TRBJ1-4, with D uncertain. V was pared by 0 bases and J by 8 bases, with 11 bases between. There are 14 residues in the CDR3. The germline CDR1 and CDR2 sequences are SGHRS and YFSETQ. CDR3 bases: TGCGCCAGCAGCTTGGGGTTGGGAGGCGAAAAACTGTTTTTT. Translation: CASSLGLGGEKLFF.

In its sample, this clonotype was seen a few times. The J gene is TRBJ2-1, the V gene TRBV7-2, with TRBD1 matching 7 bases. Germline V gene lookup returns CDR1 SGHTA and CDR2 FQGNSA. CDR3 length: 13 residues. The V and J ends lost 0 bases and 11 bases, in that order; junction bases with no gene match: 4. CDR3 nucleotide sequence: TGTGCCAGCAGCTTAGCGCGAAGGGGGCAGCAGTTCTTC. It codes for CASSLARRGQQFF.

This clonotype has a handful of counts. This sequence joins TRBV7-9 and TRBJ2-6; D unclear. The germline V gene encodes CDR1 SEHNR and CDR2 FQNEAQ (reference sequence). The CDR3 runs to 15 residues. V lost 1 base, J lost 3 bases, and 7 bases lay in between. The CDR3 is CASSLGSHGANVLTF. CDR3 in DNA: TGTGCCAGCAGCTTAGGGTCCCATGGGGCCAACGTCCTGACTTTC.

This clonotype appeared many times. The chain uses TRBV5-6 and TRBJ1-1; TRBD1 aligns across 7 bases. Germline lookup yields CDR1 SGHDT and CDR2 YYEEEE. Germline trimming cut 0 bases from V and 0 bases from J; bases unmatched to any gene: 5. This CDR3 is 16 amino acids long. CDR3 amino acids: CASSLEQTGMNTEAFF. CDR3 bases: TGTGCCAGCAGCTTGGAGCAGACAGGGATGAACACTGAAGCTTTCTTT.

This clonotype appeared many times. V is TRBV20-1 and J is TRBJ2-7; 15 bases map to TRBD2. V dropped 3 bases and J dropped 6; count of bases not matched to a gene: 6. The germline V gene encodes CDR1 DFQATT and CDR2 SNEGSKA (reference sequence). The CDR3 consists of 15 residues. The CDR3 loop reads CSASSPGLAGGEQYF. The DNA of the CDR3 is TGCAGTGCTAGTTCACCGGGACTAGCGGGAGGCGAGCAGTACTTC.

The rearrangement joins TRBV20-1 to TRBJ2-2; D may correspond to TRBD1 or TRBD2 (5 bases each). CDR3 length: 14 amino acids. The germline V gene has CDR1 DFQATT and CDR2 SNEGSKA (reference sequence). Deletions cut 5 bases from V and 4 bases from J, with 14 bases between. The DNA for the CDR3 is TGCAGTGCTGAAGAGGGGCTTGGCACCGGGGAGCTGTTTTTT. Protein sequence: CSAEEGLGTGELFF.

The chain joins TRBV4-2 to TRBJ1-3; D perhaps matches TRBD1 (5 bases). This CDR3 comprises 13 residues. Between the trimmed V and J ends, which lost 8 bases and 3 bases, there was a span of 11 bases. Germline CDR1 is LGHNA and CDR2 is YNFKEQ. The CDR3 DNA sequence: TGTGCCAGCCGCTTGGGGGGTGGAAACACCATATATTTT. Protein product: CASRLGGGNTIYF.

In this sample, this clonotype turned up a few times. V and J are TRBV5-1 and TRBJ2-3, with TRBD2 matching 15 bases. With V trimmed by 3 bases and J by 2 bases, 4 bases remained unmatched. The CDR3 loop spans 17 amino acids. Germline CDR1 SGHRS, CDR2 YFSETQ. For the CDR3, the DNA is TGCGCCAGCAGCTACGGGACTAGCGGGGGGATCACAGATACGCAGTATTTT. This codes for CASSYGTSGGITDTQYF.

The chain is built from TRBV5-1 and TRBJ1-2, with TRBD1 matching over 10 bases. Trimming took 4 bases from V and 5 from J; bases not matched to a gene: 5. The germline gives CDR1 SGHRS, CDR2 YFSETQ. The CDR3 has 14 residues. CDR3 amino acids: CASSRPDRGYGYTF. CDR3 in DNA: TGCGCCAGCAGCCGCCCGGACAGGGGGTATGGCTACACCTTC.

This clonotype was recorded a few times. The chain has TRBV27 and TRBJ2-2; D might be TRBD2 (5 bases). V was trimmed by 6 bases and J by 7 bases, leaving 15 bases between them. CDR3 length: 14 residues. Germline V lookup: CDR1 MNHEY, CDR2 SMNVEV (reference sequence). CDR3 region: CASRSGIPGGELFF. CDR3 in DNA: TGTGCCAGCAGGTCCGGGATTCCGGGCGGGGAGCTGTTTTTT.